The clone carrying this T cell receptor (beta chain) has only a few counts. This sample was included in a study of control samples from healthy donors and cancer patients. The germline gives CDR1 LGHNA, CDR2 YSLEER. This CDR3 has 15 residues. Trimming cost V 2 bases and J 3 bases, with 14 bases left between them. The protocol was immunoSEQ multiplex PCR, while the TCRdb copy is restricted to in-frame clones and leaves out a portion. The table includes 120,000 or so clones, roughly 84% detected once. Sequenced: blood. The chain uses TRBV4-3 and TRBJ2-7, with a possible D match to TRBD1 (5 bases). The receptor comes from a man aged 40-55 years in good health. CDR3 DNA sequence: TGCGCCAGCAGCCAAATCTATGGGGCAGGCTACGAGCAGTACTTC. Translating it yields CASSQIYGAGYEQYF.